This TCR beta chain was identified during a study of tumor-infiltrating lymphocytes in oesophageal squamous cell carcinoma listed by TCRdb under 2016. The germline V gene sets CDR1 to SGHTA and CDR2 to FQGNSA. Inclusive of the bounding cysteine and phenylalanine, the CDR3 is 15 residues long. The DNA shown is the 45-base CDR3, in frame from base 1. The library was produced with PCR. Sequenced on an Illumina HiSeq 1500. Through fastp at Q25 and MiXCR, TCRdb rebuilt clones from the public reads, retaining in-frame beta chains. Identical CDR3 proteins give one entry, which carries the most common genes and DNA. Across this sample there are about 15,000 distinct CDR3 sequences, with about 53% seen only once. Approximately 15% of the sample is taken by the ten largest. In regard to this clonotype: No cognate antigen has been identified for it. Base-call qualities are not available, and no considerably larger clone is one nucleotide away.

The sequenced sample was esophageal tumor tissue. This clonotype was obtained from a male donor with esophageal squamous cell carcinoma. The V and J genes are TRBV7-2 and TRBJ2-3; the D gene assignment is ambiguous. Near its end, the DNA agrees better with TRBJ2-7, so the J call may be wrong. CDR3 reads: CASSSSVDPSYEQYF. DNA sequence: TGTGCCAGCAGCTCATCTGTCGATCCCTCCTACGAGCAGTACTTC.